Here is one TCR beta chain with its context. The antigen remains unidentified. The sample comes from a study of cytomegalovirus exposure and HLA in healthy donors. Overall study results and limits: V- and J-gene trimming in TCR beta was tied to a missense DCLRE1C variant by an analysis performed later. Sequencing likely caused a cluster of highly shared sequence variants. The study found most TCR sequences rare, yet found some public TCRs in many donors.

Between the trimmed V and J ends, which lost 2 bases and 0 bases, there was a span of 15 bases. Germline V lookup: CDR1 SNHLY, CDR2 FYNNEI. This CDR3 is built from 17 residues. PCR employed 60 Vbeta and 13 Jbeta primers. TCRdb's copy holds only in-frame clones and misses some; the assay was immunoSEQ multiplex PCR. The table lists fewer than 250,000 clones, more than 75% of them singletons. This TCR derives from a human donor in good health. V is TRBV2 and J is TRBJ2-3, with no clear D. The sample taken for sequencing was PBMCs. CDR3 coding DNA: TGTGCCAGCAGTGAAAGGCCTCAGGCGAGTAGCACAGATACGCAGTATTTT. Translating it yields CASSERPQASSTDTQYF.